The TCR beta chain described here comes from a study of blood T cell repertoires in COVID-19. Study context: The study drew acute and convalescent COVID-19 samples from the United States, Italy and Spain. Nucleic acid was either cDNA or gDNA, and it came from T cells, B-cell-depleted T cells, or PBMCs.

This clone was seen only a few times. The CDR3 extends over 14 amino acids. Germline lookup yields CDR1 LNHDA and CDR2 SQIVND (reference sequence). After removal of 7 bases from V and 7 bases from J, the junction contained 9 bases not matched to a gene. In the source study's methods: It was from reference gene primer amplification that nucleated cell counts were estimated. Here immunoSEQ multiplex PCR was the method, and the copy in TCRdb shows in-frame clones only, minus some. V and J calls and clone size come straight from that table; D and trimming were deduced from the DNA. The top ten hold 20% of the sample, which has some 190,000 clones, around 80% seen once.

The specimen sequenced was peripheral blood. The source is a human donor in a cohort sampled during active COVID-19. The chain couples TRBV19 to TRBJ1-5; 8 positions match TRBD1. Here the CDR3 reads CASKMGQEWQPQHF. The CDR3 DNA reads TGTGCCAGTAAAATGGGACAGGAATGGCAGCCCCAGCATTTT.